Below, 19 T cell receptor beta chains from the same sample are listed, as sequenced in a study of beta chain features in type 1 diabetes. Sequencing targeted expressed TCRB transcripts, as all isolated RNA had been reverse transcribed. Using immunoSEQ multiplex PCR, the repertoire was profiled, and TCRdb retains in-frame clones only, with some absent. This table holds 900,000 or so clones, roughly a sixth found once. Source material: naive CD4+ T cells from blood. The receptors were gathered from a young woman in good health.

This clone came up a few times. The V gene is TRBV5-4, the J gene TRBJ2-3; no definite D call. CDR3 length: 12 amino acids. The V and J ends lost 2 bases and 4 bases respectively, with 5 bases between them. Germline V CDR1 and CDR2: SGHNT, YYREEE (reference sequence). The CDR3 reads CASSLLADTQYF. DNA for the CDR3: TGTGCCAGCAGCTTATTAGCAGATACGCAGTATTTT.

This clone was detected only a few times. This chain connects TRBV4-3 to TRBJ2-3; 14 positions match TRBD2. Germline values: CDR1 LGHNA, CDR2 YSLEER. The trim removed 1 base at V and 7 bases at J, leaving 7 bases unmatched. The CDR3 is 17 amino acids. CDR3 sequence: CASSQGRLAGGRYTQYF. The CDR3 nucleotides are TGCGCCAGCAGCCAAGGGCGACTAGCGGGAGGGAGATATACGCAGTATTTT.

V usage is TRBV6-6 and J usage is TRBJ1-3, with a possible D match to TRBD1 (5 bases). V lost 9 bases and J 7 bases, leaving 19 bases between the germline ends. The CDR3 is 14 amino acids. CDR1 and CDR2 from the germline V gene are MNHNY and SVGAGI (reference sequence). The CDR3 DNA reads TGTGCCAGTATGATAAAAGGGGCGCGGAACACCATATATTTT. Amino acids: CASMIKGARNTIYF.

Details on this clone: Within the sample, other DNA sequences also encode this same CDR3. CDR3 residues: CASSLQGSYEQYF. In nucleotides, the CDR3 is TGTGCCAGCAGTCTACAGGGCTCCTACGAGCAGTACTTC. The gene calls are TRBV28 and TRBJ2-7; D is perhaps TRBD1 (6 bases). CDR3 length: 13 residues. Germline assignment: CDR1 MDHEN and CDR2 SYDVKM. V was pared by 5 bases and J by 0 bases, with 8 bases between.

V and J are TRBV7-3 and TRBJ1-5, with unresolved D. CDR3 size: 13 residues. CDR1 and CDR2 (germline): SGHTA, FQGTGA. V shed 2 bases and J shed 7 bases, with 9 bases lying between them. The CDR3 sequence: CASSLYREQPQHF. CDR3 nucleotides: TGTGCCAGCAGCTTATATAGGGAACAGCCCCAGCATTTT.

The chain is built from TRBV6-1 and TRBJ1-1; no definite D call. CDR3 size: 13 residues. The V and J ends lost 3 bases and 8 bases respectively, with 13 bases between them. The V gene's germline CDR1 is MNHNS and CDR2 SASEGT. The CDR3 DNA follows: TGTGCCAGCAGTGACTATGTAGGCGGGGAAGCTTTCTTT. It encodes CASSDYVGGEAFF.

Ten or more counts support this clone. CDR3 region: CASTPSPGKQYF. The CDR3 DNA is TGTGCCAGCACCCCGTCCCCCGGAAAGCAGTACTTC. The V gene is TRBV7-9, the J gene TRBJ2-4; D uncertain. The CDR3 loop spans 12 amino acids. Trimming removed 7 bases from V and 13 bases from J, with 17 bases in between. Germline CDR1 and CDR2: SEHNR and FQNEAQ (reference sequence).

This chain links TRBV4-1 with TRBJ1-2, with TRBD1 as a possible D gene (6 bases). This CDR3 is built from 16 residues. V was clipped by 3 bases and J by 7 bases, with 21 bases between them. Germline V gene sequence: CDR1 MGHRA, CDR2 YSYEKL. CDR3 amino acids: CASSHPLKGRGFGYTF. In DNA form, the CDR3 reads TGCGCCAGCAGCCACCCCCTGAAGGGCAGGGGTTTTGGCTACACCTTC.

This clone was counted ten times or more. The CDR3 region is CASSSREGQNIQYF. CDR3 in DNA: TGTGCCAGCAGTTCTCGGGAGGGCCAGAACATTCAGTACTTC. This chain connects TRBV28 to TRBJ2-4, with TRBD2 matching 8 bases. CDR3 length equals 14 residues. Germline V lookup: CDR1 MDHEN, CDR2 SYDVKM. Trimming took 4 bases from V and 7 from J; bases not matched to a gene: 6. Based on the CDR3 plus reference TRBV28 and TRBJ2-4, the full variable domain is DVKVTQSSRYLVKRTGEKVFLECVQDMDHENMFWYRQDPGLGLRLIYFSYDVKMKEKGDIPEGYSVSREKKERFSLILESASTNQTSMYLCASSSREGQNIQYFGAGTRLSVL.

This clone came up a few times. The chain combines TRBV4-2 with TRBJ2-1; D is perhaps TRBD1 or TRBD2 (6 bases each). CDR1 is LGHNA, CDR2 YNFKEQ, per germline. The CDR3 contains 15 residues. Trimming pared 1 base from V and 5 bases from J, leaving 12 bases between. This chain's CDR3 is CASSQAGAGNNEQFF. DNA of the CDR3: TGTGCCAGCAGCCAAGCGGGGGCAGGGAACAATGAGCAGTTCTTC.

The chain couples TRBV19 to TRBJ2-7, with 7 bases that match TRBD2. The CDR3 runs to 14 residues. Germline V gene sequence: CDR1 LNHDA, CDR2 SQIVND (reference sequence). V was pared by 4 bases and J by 3 bases, with 6 bases of the junction left unmatched. The CDR3 DNA follows: TGTGCCAGTAGTACCTCGGGGGAGGGCTACGAGCAGTACTTC. Translation: CASSTSGEGYEQYF.

This clone was seen a few times. The gene calls are TRBV7-9 and TRBJ2-1, with 7 bases matching TRBD2. The trim removed 0 bases at V and 12 bases at J, leaving 11 bases unmatched. CDR1 is SEHNR, CDR2 FQNEAQ, per germline (reference sequence). The CDR3 sequence is 15 residues long. Written as DNA, the CDR3 is TGTGCCAGCAGCTTAGCGTCGGGGGAGGGCGGTCGGCAGTTCTTC. It specifies CASSLASGEGGRQFF.

This clone was counted only a few times. This same CDR3 is encoded by further DNA sequences in the sample. The rearrangement joins TRBV28 to TRBJ2-3; D unresolved. Between the trimmed V and J ends, which lost 5 bases and 2 bases, there was a span of 5 bases. The CDR3 runs 12 residues. CDR1 is MDHEN and CDR2 is SYDVKM in the germline V gene. CDR3 sequence (DNA): TGTGCCAGCAGTACCTCCACAGATACGCAGTATTTT. It specifies CASSTSTDTQYF.

This chain connects TRBV7-2 to TRBJ1-2; 9 bases align to TRBD1. The V gene end was trimmed by 6 bases and the J gene end by 4 bases; junction bases not matched to a gene: 6. Germline V gene lookup returns CDR1 SGHTA and CDR2 FQGNSA. The CDR3 has 14 residues. For the CDR3, the DNA is TGTGCCAGCAGATCGGGACAGGGAGGCTATGGCTACACCTTC. It translates to CASRSGQGGYGYTF.

The chain employs TRBV7-3 and TRBJ2-1, with 7 bases that match TRBD2. Trimming removed 2 bases from V and 3 bases from J; junction bases left unmatched: 4. The CDR3 sequence is 15 residues long. The germline gives CDR1 SGHTA, CDR2 FQGTGA. CDR3 in DNA: TGTGCCAGCAGCTTATACGGCGGGAGCTACAATGAGCAGTTCTTC. Protein: CASSLYGGSYNEQFF.

The rearrangement links TRBV27 to TRBJ2-1; 9 positions agree with TRBD1. The CDR3 length is 14 residues. Germline-derived CDR1 and CDR2 are MNHEY and SMNVEV (reference sequence). With 6 bases clipped from V and 5 bases from J, the junction kept 5 bases outside the gene matches. The DNA of the CDR3 is TGTGCCAGCAGGATACAGGGGGCAAACAATGAGCAGTTCTTC. Translating gives CASRIQGANNEQFF.

This chain links TRBV28 with TRBJ2-5; TRBD1 might be the D (5 bases). V was pared by 6 bases and J by 2 bases, with 13 bases between. This CDR3 has 14 residues. Germline CDR1 and CDR2: MDHEN and SYDVKM. The CDR3, as DNA: TGTGCCAGCAGCCAATTAGGGGTACAAGAGACCCAGTACTTC. Its translation: CASSQLGVQETQYF.

This clone has a single count. The rearrangement links TRBV7-2 to TRBJ1-1; D not resolved. V lost 2 bases and J lost 6, with 13 bases in between. Germline CDR1 reads SGHTA; CDR2 reads FQGNSA. CDR3 length: 14 residues. CDR3 region: CASSLQYLGAEAFF. CDR3 bases: TGTGCCAGCAGCTTACAATACTTGGGTGCTGAAGCTTTCTTT.

A few counts support this clone. The chain couples TRBV6-5 to TRBJ2-4, with 9 bases that match TRBD1. Germline V gives CDR1 MNHEY, CDR2 SVGAGI. CDR3 size: 14 residues. V trimming: 5 bases; J trimming: 7 bases; junction bases outside the gene matches: 6. Written as DNA, the CDR3 is TGTGCCAGCAGTCCGGGACAGGGTCTTAACATTCAGTACTTC. Its translation is CASSPGQGLNIQYF.